The next 5 T cell receptor beta chains were all read from a single sample in a study of blood T cell repertoires in COVID-19. Measured with immunoSEQ multiplex PCR; TCRdb has only the in-frame clones, and not every one. Found here are 200,000 to 300,000 clones, more than 80% of them singletons; the top ten hold 3% to 4%. Sequenced: peripheral blood. The receptors shown here come from a woman aged 40-49 years with acute or convalescent COVID-19.

This chain links TRBV19 with TRBJ1-1; D gene unclear. Looked up from germline, CDR1 is LNHDA and CDR2 is SQIVND (reference sequence). Trimming left V 0 bases short and J 0 bases short, with 11 bases between. The CDR3 length is 16 residues. CDR3 DNA: TGTGCCAGTAGTATAGATTATCACGGAGTGAACACTGAAGCTTTCTTT. The encoded protein is CASSIDYHGVNTEAFF.

This chain links TRBV10-3 with TRBJ2-1, with D possibly TRBD2 on 5 matching bases. The CDR3 spans 15 residues. Trimming took off 6 bases at V and 6 bases at J, with 18 bases between the two ends. Looked up from germline, CDR1 is ENHRY and CDR2 is SYGVKD. The DNA for the CDR3 is TGTGCCATCAGCCCGGACTCGAGAGGCGGCAATGAGCAGTTCTTC. This sequence encodes CAISPDSRGGNEQFF.

V and J are TRBV27 and TRBJ1-3; D not resolved. The V gene lost 4 bases and the J gene lost 5 bases, with 12 bases spanning the gap. The CDR3 contains 14 residues. Germline CDR1 and CDR2: MNHEY and SMNVEV (reference sequence). The DNA of the CDR3 is TGTGCCAGCAGTTCTCGTATGCGTCGAAACACCATATATTTT. Translated: CASSSRMRRNTIYF.

The rearrangement links TRBV3-1 (or the pseudogene TRBV3-2) to TRBJ1-1; 7 bases are a match to TRBD1. The CDR3 is 18 residues long. Germline V CDR1 and CDR2: LGHDT, YNNKEL (reference sequence). V gave up 4 bases and J gave up 4 bases; unmatched junction bases: 18. This chain's CDR3 is CASSPRGTVMVEGTEAFF. The CDR3, as DNA: TGTGCCAGCAGCCCCCGAGGGACAGTAATGGTCGAAGGCACTGAAGCTTTCTTT.

The chain couples TRBV7-6 to TRBJ2-3, with 7 positions matching TRBD2. The CDR3 runs to 16 residues. CDR1 is SGHVS, CDR2 FNYEAQ, per germline. The J segment lost 0 bases and the V segment lost 4 bases, leaving 7 bases of the junction unmatched. CDR3 region: CASSSLAGTSTDTQYF. The CDR3 DNA sequence: TGTGCCAGCAGCTCATTAGCGGGTACTAGCACAGATACGCAGTATTTT.